Reported below is one TCR beta chain. Its antigen is not known. The sample comes from a study of regulatory dendritic cells for organ transplantation. Study results and caveats: Naive T cells showed high diversity, memory cells less, memory CD8+ least. Memory CD8+ clonal expansion seemed more limited with regulatory than mature dendritic cells.

Profiling relied on immunoSEQ multiplex PCR, and the TCRdb table lists in-frame clones only, not all of them. The profile covers thousands of clones, with roughly 60% appearing a single time and 20% to 25% taken by the ten largest. Sorted subsets were CFSE-labeled and cultured roughly 5 days with allogeneic dendritic cells. Material for sequencing was memory CD8+ T cells from blood cultured with dendritic cells. As for subset: CD45RO+ memory T cells. The source is a human donor in good health.

CDR3 sequence reads: CSVPGQGARRGVNTEAFF. The CDR3 coding sequence is TGCAGCGTTCCGGGACAGGGGGCTCGTCGTGGGGTGAACACTGAAGCTTTCTTT. V usage is TRBV29-1 and J usage is TRBJ1-1; TRBD1 agrees at 12 bases. In germline, CDR1 is SQVTM, CDR2 ANQGSEA. The ends lost 5 bases at V and 0 bases at J; junction bases unmatched: 13. CDR3 length equals 18 residues.